These T cell receptor beta chains were read from a single sample in a study of shared clonotypes between healthy human individuals. Sequenced by immunoSEQ multiplex PCR; TCRdb stores in-frame clones only, minus some. The data show about half a million clones, about 85% seen once. The sample comprised PBMCs. The source of these receptors is a woman between 40 and 55 years old in good health. Some clones in this sample may be carry-over from other donors' samples. Both conserved end residues are part of each CDR3. The D gene is left open where the match is weak. Clone size is shown for a subset of rows, as once, few, many or a class of expanded clone.

D	V	J	size	DNA	CDR3
TRBD1	TRBV6-1	TRBJ2-7	NA	TGTGCCAGCAGCGCCGCTGGGACAGGTCCCTACGAGCAGTACTTC	CASSAAGTGPYEQYF
TRBD1	TRBV5-1	TRBJ1-4	few	TGCGCCAGCAGCTCGGGACAGGGGCGCCTCTTTGGAAGTGAAAAACTGTTTTTT	CASSSGQGRLFGSEKLFF
NA	TRBV11-2	TRBJ2-5	NA	TGTGCCAGCAGCTTCCAAGGCGGGGAGACCCAGTACTTC	CASSFQGGETQYF
TRBD1	TRBV5-1	TRBJ2-3	once	TGCGCCAGCAGCCGAGGGGGCGGACCCGGGGACCCAGATACGCAGTATTTT	CASSRGGGPGDPDTQYF
NA	TRBV6-5	TRBJ2-7	NA	TGTGCCAGCAGTCAGAGCTCCTACGAGCAGTACTTC	CASSQSSYEQYF
NA	TRBV21-1	TRBJ2-7	NA	TGTGCCAGCAGCAGAAGGCAGCCGCCACTTTACGAGCAGTACTTC	CASSRRQPPLYEQYF
TRBD2	TRBV18	TRBJ2-7	NA	TGTGCCAGCTCACCAGGACTAGCGGGATCAGACCAGTACTTC	CASSPGLAGSDQYF
TRBD2	TRBV28	TRBJ2-3	NA	TGTGCCAGCAGTTTACGAAGGGATTCTAGCGGGAGATCAGATACGCAGTATTTT	CASSLRRDSSGRSDTQYF
NA	TRBV5-4	TRBJ2-2	few	TGTGCCAGCAGCTCACAGGGTGGCACCGGGGAGCTGTTTTTT	CASSSQGGTGELFF
TRBD1	TRBV10-3	TRBJ2-1	NA	TGTGCCATCAGAAGGACAGGACGGGACAATGAGCAGTTCTTC	CAIRRTGRDNEQFF
NA	TRBV18	TRBJ2-5	NA	TGTGCCAGCACCACAGGAGCCCTCCAAGAGACCCAGTACTTC	CASTTGALQETQYF